This T cell receptor beta chain was identified during a study of cytomegalovirus exposure and HLA in healthy donors. General study findings and limits: In vitro data verified a few CMV-associated chains as specific for CMV antigens. TCR beta chains numbering approximately 150 were designated cytomegalovirus-associated.

The donors were members of the roughly 120-subject validation cohort (separate from the roughly 660-subject first cohort). This CDR3 comprises 13 residues. Germline V gives CDR1 SNHLY, CDR2 FYNNEI. J gave up 3 bases and V 10 bases, and 4 bases lay outside the gene matches. The table came from immunoSEQ multiplex PCR; TCRdb's copy has only in-frame clones and leaves some out. The sample holds 80,000 to 100,000 clones, around 90% seen once. Note on this clone: The antigen is undetermined.

The sequence was collected from a woman aged 25 to 39 in good health and CMV-seronegative. This sequence joins TRBV2 and TRBJ2-1; 9 bases align to TRBD1. The sample was PBMCs. CDR3 loop: CANRDRVYNEQFF. The CDR3 DNA is TGTGCCAACCGGGACAGGGTCTACAATGAGCAGTTCTTC.